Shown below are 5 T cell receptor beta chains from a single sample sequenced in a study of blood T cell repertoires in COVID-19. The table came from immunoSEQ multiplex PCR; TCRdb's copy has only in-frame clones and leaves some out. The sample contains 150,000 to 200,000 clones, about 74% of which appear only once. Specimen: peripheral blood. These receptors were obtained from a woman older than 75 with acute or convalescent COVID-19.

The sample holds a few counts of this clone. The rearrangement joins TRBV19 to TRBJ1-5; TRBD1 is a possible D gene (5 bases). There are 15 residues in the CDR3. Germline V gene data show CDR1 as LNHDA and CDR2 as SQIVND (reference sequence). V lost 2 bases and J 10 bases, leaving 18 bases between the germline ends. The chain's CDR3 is CASSIIVDTVRPQHF. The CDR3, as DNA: TGTGCCAGTAGTATAATTGTGGACACCGTAAGACCCCAGCATTTT.

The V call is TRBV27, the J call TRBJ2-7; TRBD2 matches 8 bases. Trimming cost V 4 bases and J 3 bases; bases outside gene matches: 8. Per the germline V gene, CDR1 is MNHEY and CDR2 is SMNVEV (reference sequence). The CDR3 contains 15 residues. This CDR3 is CASSSPGLVSYEQYF. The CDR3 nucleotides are TGTGCCAGCAGTTCCCCGGGACTAGTTAGCTACGAGCAGTACTTC.

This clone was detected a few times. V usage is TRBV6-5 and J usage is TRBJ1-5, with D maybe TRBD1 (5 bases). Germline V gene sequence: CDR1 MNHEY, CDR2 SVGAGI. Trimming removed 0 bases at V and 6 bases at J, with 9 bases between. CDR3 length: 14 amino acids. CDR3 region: CASSYSSGIQPQHF. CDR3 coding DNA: TGTGCCAGCAGTTACTCGTCAGGGATTCAGCCCCAGCATTTT.

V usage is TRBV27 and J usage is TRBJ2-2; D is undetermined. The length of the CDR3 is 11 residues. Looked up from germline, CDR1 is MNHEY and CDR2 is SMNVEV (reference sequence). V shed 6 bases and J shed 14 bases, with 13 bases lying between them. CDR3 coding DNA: TGTGCCAGCAGGAAATCGGGTCCACTGTTTTTT. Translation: CASRKSGPLFF.

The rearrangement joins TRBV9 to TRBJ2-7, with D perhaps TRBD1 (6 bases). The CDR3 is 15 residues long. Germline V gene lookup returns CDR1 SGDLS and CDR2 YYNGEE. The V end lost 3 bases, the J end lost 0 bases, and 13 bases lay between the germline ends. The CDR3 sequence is CASSGDGTLSYEQYF. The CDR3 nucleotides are TGTGCCAGCAGCGGGGATGGGACACTCTCCTACGAGCAGTACTTC.